A single T cell receptor beta chain is shown here with its context. Its antigen is as yet unknown. This specimen belongs to a study of identical twins. Study observations and caveats: A lower insertion count was a feature of abundant cord blood beta clonotypes, with no such feature in memory repertoires.

The donors were all healthy and Caucasian. Each CDR3 protein is one row after TCRdb ran MiXCR on the 5' RACE reads. Here the sample spans 1.5 million to 2 million distinct CDR3 sequences, roughly a third being singletons. CDR3 length: 15 amino acids. Trimming took 1 base from V and 2 from J; bases not matched to a gene: 7. The germline V gene encodes CDR1 DFQATT and CDR2 SNEGSKA (reference sequence). The sequencing sample was made of cord blood. The source of this sequence is a newborn girl in good health. The V and J genes are TRBV20-1 and TRBJ2-7; 8 nucleotides match TRBD1. In DNA, the CDR3 is TGCAGTGCTAGAGGTTTAGGACAGGGCCCCTACGAGCAGTACTTC. Protein sequence: CSARGLGQGPYEQYF.